This T cell receptor beta chain was sequenced during a study of T cell responses to AZD1222 COVID-19 vaccine. Generated by immunoSEQ multiplex PCR, the TCRdb table keeps only in-frame clones and is missing some. The repertoire holds about 140,000 clones, approximately 90% seen once, with about 6% in the top ten. This sample comprised peripheral blood, obtained on day 0 of AZD1222 vaccination. This TCR was recovered from an adult in good health.

Here the CDR3 reads CASRLRGGGAEEQYF. DNA of the CDR3: TGTGCCAGCAGGTTGAGGGGCGGGGGGGCGGAAGAGCAGTACTTC. The chain joins TRBV27 to TRBJ2-7; 9 positions match TRBD2. CDR3 length equals 15 residues. CDR1 is MNHEY, CDR2 SMNVEV, per germline (reference sequence). V lost 6 bases, J lost 7 bases, and 13 bases stayed unmatched.